This T cell receptor (beta chain) came from a study of CD8 T cells in Susac syndrome. Comments on this clonotype: Its antigen is undetermined.

V was pared by 2 bases and J by 8 bases, with 10 bases between. This CDR3 is 14 amino acids long. Germline lookup yields CDR1 ENHRY and CDR2 SYGVKD. Broader study findings: The study's TCR sequencing and HLA analysis covered a relatively small number of individuals, and the study acknowledged this.

Healthy donors constituted the control group, matched for age and sex. Reverse transcription used about 0.45 to 1 ug RNA and random hexamers. Across 54 Vbeta and 13 Jbeta, TCR beta CDR3 was amplified with immunoSEQ multiplex PCR. Each CDR3 protein gets one entry after TCRdb re-called the immunoSEQ multiplex PCR reads with MiXCR. The table shows about 84,000 distinct CDR3 sequences, with 80% to 95% occurring only once. This chain links TRBV10-3 with TRBJ1-6; perhaps TRBD1 as D (5 bases). This clonotype was sampled from a human donor in good health. Sequenced input: CD8+ T cells from PBMCs. CDR3 residues: CAISERQGDSPLHF. The DNA for the CDR3 is TGTGCCATCAGTGAGCGCCAGGGCGATTCACCCCTCCACTTT.